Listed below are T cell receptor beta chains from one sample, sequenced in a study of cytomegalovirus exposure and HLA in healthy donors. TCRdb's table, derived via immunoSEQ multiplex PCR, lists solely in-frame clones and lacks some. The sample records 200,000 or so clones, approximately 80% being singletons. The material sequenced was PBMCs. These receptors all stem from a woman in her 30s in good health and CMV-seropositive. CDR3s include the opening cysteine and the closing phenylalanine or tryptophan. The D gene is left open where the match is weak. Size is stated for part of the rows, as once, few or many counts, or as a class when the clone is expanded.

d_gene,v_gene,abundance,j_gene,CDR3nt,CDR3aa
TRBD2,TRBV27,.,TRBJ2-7,TGTGCCAGCAGTTTGCGGGGGGACTATTCCTACGAGCAGTACTTC,CASSLRGDYSYEQYF
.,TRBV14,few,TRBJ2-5,TGTGCCAGCAGCCAACTGGGCCTGGAGACCCAGTACTTC,CASSQLGLETQYF
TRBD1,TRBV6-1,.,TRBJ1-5,TGTGCCAGCAAGGTTCAGGGGGCGAATCAGCCCCAGCATTTT,CASKVQGANQPQHF
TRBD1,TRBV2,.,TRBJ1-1,TGTGCCAGCAGTCCAAGGACAGGGAACACTGAAGCTTTCTTT,CASSPRTGNTEAFF
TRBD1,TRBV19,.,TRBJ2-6,TGTGCCAGTAGGTCACAGGGGAACGCCGGGGCCAACGTCCTGACTTTC,CASRSQGNAGANVLTF
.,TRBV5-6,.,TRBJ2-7,TGTGCCAGCAGCTTGGCAGGAACATACGAGCAGTACTTC,CASSLAGTYEQYF
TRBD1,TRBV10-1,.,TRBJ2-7,TGCGCCAGCACCGGGACAGGGGGAGACGAGCAGTACTTC,CASTGTGGDEQYF
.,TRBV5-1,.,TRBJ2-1,TGCGCCGGAAGCCAGGGGGGCGACTACAATGAGCAGTTCTTC,CAGSQGGDYNEQFF
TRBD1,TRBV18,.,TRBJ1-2,TGTGCCAGCTCCCCTCGTGGACAGGAGGGTGGCTACACCTTC,CASSPRGQEGGYTF
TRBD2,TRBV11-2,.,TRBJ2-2,TGTGCCAGCAGCCGACCAAGCGGGAGGGCGATAATCGGGGAGCTGTTTTTT,CASSRPSGRAIIGELFF
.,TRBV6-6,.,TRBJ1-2,TGTGCCAGCAGTTACGTCAGGGGCGAAAGCTATGGCTACACCTTC,CASSYVRGESYGYTF
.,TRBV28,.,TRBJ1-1,TGTGCCAGCAGCCCAGGGGTTCTGACTGAAGCTTTCTTT,CASSPGVLTEAFF
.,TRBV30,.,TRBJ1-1,TGTGCCTGGAGTGTAGCGGAAAACACTGAAGCTTTCTTT,CAWSVAENTEAFF
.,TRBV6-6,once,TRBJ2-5,TGTGCCAGCAGTTACTCGGAGCAAGAGACCCAGTACTTC,CASSYSEQETQYF
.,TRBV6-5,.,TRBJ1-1,TGTGCCAGCACCCAGGGGCGAATGAACACTGAAGCTTTCTTT,CASTQGRMNTEAFF
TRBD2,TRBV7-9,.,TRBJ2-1,TGTGCCAGCACAAGACTAGCGGGAGGAAGTGAGCAGTTCTTC,CASTRLAGGSEQFF
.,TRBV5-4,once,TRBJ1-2,TGTGCCAGCAGCTTGGCGAACTATGGCTACACCTTC,CASSLANYGYTF
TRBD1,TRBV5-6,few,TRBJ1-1,TGTGCCAGCAGCGGGACAGGGTTTTGGGCTTTCTTT,CASSGTGFWAFF
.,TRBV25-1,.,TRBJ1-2,TGTTCCGTTCAGACTAACTATGGCTACACCTTC,CSVQTNYGYTF
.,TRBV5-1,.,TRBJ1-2,TGCGCCAGCAGCGGATTCAGGGACTATGGCTACACCTTC,CASSGFRDYGYTF